This record concerns one TCR beta chain sequence. What it recognizes is unknown. V lost 4 bases and J 6 bases, leaving 10 bases between the germline ends. Germline lookup yields CDR1 SGDLS and CDR2 YYNGEE. This CDR3 comprises 12 residues. This sample was included in a study of beta chain features in type 1 diabetes. Expressed TCRB transcripts got sequenced, as all isolated RNA was reverse transcribed. Libraries were prepared by immunoSEQ multiplex PCR; TCRdb keeps only in-frame clonotypes and omits some of them. The profile shows some 660,000 clones, around 15% of them singletons. General observations from the study: Any PCR bias toward short templates would affect both groups alike. TCRB CDR3 length was moderately but significantly reduced in all four CD4+ subsets of Type 1 diabetes patients.

The chain uses TRBV9 and TRBJ1-1; the D is unclear. Input material: naive CD4+ T cells from blood. This TCR came from a man aged 18-30 years with type 1 diabetes. CDR3 DNA sequence: TGTGCCAGCAGCCCGGGAAGCGCTGAAGCTTTCTTT. Translating it yields CASSPGSAEAFF.